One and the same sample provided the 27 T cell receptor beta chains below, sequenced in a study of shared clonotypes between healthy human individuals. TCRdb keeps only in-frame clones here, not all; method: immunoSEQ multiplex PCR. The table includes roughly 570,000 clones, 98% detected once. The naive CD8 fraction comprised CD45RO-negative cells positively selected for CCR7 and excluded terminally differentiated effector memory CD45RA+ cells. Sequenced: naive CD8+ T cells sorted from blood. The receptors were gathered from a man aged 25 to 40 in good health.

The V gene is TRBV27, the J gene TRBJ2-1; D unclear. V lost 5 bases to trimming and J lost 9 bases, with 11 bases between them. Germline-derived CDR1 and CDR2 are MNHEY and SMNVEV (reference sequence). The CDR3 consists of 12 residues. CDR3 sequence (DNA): TGTGCCAGCAGTCCTCGAGCTGGTGAGCAGTTCTTC. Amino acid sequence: CASSPRAGEQFF.

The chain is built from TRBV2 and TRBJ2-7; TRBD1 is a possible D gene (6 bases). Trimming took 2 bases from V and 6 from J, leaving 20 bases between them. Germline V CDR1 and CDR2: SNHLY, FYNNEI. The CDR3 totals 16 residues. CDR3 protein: CASSERVRGRPLEQYF. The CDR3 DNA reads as TGTGCCAGCAGTGAAAGGGTCAGGGGCCGCCCCCTCGAGCAGTACTTC.

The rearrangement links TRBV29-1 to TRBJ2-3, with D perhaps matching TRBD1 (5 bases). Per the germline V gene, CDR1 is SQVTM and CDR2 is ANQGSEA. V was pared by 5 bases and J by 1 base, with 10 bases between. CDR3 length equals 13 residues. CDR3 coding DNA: TGCAGCGTTTCGGACACCCGCACAGATACGCAGTATTTT. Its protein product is CSVSDTRTDTQYF.

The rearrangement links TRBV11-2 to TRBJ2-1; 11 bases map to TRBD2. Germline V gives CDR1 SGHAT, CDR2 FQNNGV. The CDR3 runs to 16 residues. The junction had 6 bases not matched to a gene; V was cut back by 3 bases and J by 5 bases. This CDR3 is CASSFWTSGPNNEQFF. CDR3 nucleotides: TGTGCCAGCAGCTTTTGGACTAGCGGGCCAAACAATGAGCAGTTCTTC.

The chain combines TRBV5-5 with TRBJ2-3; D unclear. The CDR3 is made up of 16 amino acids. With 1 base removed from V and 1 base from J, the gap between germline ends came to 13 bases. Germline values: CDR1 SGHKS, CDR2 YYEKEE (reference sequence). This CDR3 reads CASSLLGMVGTDTQYF. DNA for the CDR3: TGTGCCAGCAGCTTGCTAGGGATGGTTGGCACAGATACGCAGTATTTT.

The CDR3 DNA reads as TGCGCCAGCAGCCCCGGCCTGAACACTGAAGCTTTCTTT. It encodes CASSPGLNTEAFF. This chain joins TRBV5-1 and TRBJ1-1; D gene ambiguous. The germline V gene encodes CDR1 SGHRS and CDR2 YFSETQ. The CDR3 has 13 residues. The ends were cut back, 4 bases at V and 0 bases at J, with 7 bases in the middle.

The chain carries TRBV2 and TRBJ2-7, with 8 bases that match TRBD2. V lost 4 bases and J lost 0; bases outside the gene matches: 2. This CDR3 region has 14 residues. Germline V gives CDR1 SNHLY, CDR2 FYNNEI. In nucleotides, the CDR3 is TGTGCCAGCAGTGCAGGACTAGCCTCCTACGAGCAGTACTTC. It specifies CASSAGLASYEQYF.

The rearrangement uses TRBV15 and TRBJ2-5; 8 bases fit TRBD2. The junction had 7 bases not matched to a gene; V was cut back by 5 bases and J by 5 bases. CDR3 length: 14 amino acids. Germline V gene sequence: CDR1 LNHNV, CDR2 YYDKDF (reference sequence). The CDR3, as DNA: TGTGCCACCAGCCCGCCCGGGGGGGACGAGACCCAGTACTTC. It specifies CATSPPGGDETQYF.

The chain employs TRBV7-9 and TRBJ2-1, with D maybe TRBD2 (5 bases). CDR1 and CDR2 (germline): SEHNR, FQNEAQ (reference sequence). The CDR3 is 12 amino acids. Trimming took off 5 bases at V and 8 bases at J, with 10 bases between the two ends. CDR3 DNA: TGTGCCAGCAGCGGAGGTAGGGATGAGCAGTTCTTC. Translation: CASSGGRDEQFF.

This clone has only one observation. CDR3 sequence reads: CASSELVTGELFF. CDR3 DNA: TGCGCCAGCAGTGAGTTGGTTACCGGGGAGCTGTTTTTT. The gene calls are TRBV10-1 and TRBJ2-2; no firm D call. CDR1 and CDR2 (germline): WNHNN, SYGVQD (reference sequence). The CDR3 is 13 residues long. V was shortened by 1 base and J by 5 bases, with 5 bases between the two germline ends.

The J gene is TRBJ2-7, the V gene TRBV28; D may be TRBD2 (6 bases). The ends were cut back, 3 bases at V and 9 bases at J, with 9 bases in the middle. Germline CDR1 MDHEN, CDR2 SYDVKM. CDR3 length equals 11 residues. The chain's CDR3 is CASSLDYSQYF. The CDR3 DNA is TGTGCCAGCAGTTTGGACTATTCGCAGTACTTC.

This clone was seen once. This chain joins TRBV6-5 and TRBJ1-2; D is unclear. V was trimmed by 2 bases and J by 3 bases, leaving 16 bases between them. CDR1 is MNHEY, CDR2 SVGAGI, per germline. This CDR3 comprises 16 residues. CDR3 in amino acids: CASSYAGVAYDYGYTF. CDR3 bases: TGTGCCAGCAGTTACGCGGGAGTCGCCTATGACTATGGCTACACCTTC.

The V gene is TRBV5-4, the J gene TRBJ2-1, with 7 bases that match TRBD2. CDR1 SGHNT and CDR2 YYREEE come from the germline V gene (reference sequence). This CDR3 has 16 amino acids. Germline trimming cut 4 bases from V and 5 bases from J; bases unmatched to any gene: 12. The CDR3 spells CASSHGTTGLDNEQFF. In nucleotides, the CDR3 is TGTGCCAGCAGCCATGGGACTACCGGACTTGACAATGAGCAGTTCTTC.

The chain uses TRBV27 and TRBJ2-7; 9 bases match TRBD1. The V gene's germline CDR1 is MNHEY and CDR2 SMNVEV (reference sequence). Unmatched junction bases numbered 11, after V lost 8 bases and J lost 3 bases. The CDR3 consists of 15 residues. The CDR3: CASDLDRDRDYEQYF. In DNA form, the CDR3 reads TGTGCCAGCGACTTAGACCGGGACAGGGACTACGAGCAGTACTTC.

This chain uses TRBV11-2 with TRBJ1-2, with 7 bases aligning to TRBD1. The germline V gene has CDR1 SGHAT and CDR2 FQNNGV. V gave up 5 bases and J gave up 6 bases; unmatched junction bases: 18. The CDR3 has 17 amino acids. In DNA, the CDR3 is TGTGCCAGCAGCCCCGCCCCCCCTCTGGACAGGACCCATGGCTACACCTTC. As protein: CASSPAPPLDRTHGYTF.

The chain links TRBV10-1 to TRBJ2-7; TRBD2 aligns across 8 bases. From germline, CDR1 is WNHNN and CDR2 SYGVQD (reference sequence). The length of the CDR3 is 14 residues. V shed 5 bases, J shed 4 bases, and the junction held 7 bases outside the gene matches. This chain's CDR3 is CASSPTSGGYEQYF. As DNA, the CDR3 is TGCGCCAGCAGTCCAACTAGCGGAGGGTACGAGCAGTACTTC.

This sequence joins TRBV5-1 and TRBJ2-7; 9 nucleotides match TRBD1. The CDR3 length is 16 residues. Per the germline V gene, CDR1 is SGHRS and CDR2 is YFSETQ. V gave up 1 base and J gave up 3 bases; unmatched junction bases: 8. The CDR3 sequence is CASSLPTGTGIYEQYF. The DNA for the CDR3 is TGCGCCAGCAGCTTGCCCACCGGGACAGGGATCTACGAGCAGTACTTC. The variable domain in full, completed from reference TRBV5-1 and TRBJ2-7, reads KAGVTQTPRYLIKTRGQQVTLSCSPISGHRSVSWYQQTPGQGLQFLFEYFSETQRNKGNFPGRFSGRQFSNSRSEMNVSTLELGDSALYLCASSLPTGTGIYEQYFGPGTRLTVT.

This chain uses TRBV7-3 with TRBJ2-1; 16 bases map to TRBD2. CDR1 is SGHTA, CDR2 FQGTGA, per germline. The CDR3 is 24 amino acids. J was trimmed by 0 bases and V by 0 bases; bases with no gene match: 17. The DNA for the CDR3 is TGTGCCAGCAGCTTAACCCCGGGACTAGCGGGAGGGCGAGGTGGTGGTAGCTCCTACAATGAGCAGTTCTTC. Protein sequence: CASSLTPGLAGGRGGGSSYNEQFF.

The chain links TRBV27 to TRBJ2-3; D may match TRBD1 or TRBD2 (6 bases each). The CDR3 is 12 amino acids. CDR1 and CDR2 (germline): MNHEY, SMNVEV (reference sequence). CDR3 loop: CSVGSGADTQYF. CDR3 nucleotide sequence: TGTAGTGTGGGGTCGGGGGCGGATACGCAGTATTTT.

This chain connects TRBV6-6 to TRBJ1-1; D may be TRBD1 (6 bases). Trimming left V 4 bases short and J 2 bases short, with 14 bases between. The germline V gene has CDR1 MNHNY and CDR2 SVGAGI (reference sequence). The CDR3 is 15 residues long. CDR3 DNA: TGTGCCAGCAGTTTTCGGACAGCCCCCAACACTGAAGCTTTCTTT. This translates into CASSFRTAPNTEAFF.

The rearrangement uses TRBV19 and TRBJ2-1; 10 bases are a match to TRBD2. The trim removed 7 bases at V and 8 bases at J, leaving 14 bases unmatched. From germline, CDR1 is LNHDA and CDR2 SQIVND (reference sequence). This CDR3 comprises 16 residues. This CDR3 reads CASKIRAGGPRDEQFF. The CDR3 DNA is TGTGCCAGTAAGATTCGAGCGGGAGGGCCTAGGGATGAGCAGTTCTTC.

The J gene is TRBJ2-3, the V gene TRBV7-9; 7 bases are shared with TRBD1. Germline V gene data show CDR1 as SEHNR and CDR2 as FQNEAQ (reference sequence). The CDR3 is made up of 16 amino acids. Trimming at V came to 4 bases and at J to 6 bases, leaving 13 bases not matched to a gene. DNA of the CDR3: TGTGCCAGCAGCTCCGAGGGGGCCTTAGCCGCGGATACGCAGTATTTT. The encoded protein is CASSSEGALAADTQYF.

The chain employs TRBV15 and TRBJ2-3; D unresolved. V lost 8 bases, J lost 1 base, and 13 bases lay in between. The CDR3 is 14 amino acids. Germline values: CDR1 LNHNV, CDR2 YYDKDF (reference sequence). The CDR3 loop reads CATSQESRTDTQYF. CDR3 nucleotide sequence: TGTGCCACCTCCCAGGAGTCGCGCACAGATACGCAGTATTTT.

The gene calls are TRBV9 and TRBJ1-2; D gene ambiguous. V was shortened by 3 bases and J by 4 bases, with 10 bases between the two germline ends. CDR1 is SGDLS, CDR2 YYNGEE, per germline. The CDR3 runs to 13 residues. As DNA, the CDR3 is TGTGCCAGCAGCGCCCGGAAGGGCTATGGCTACACCTTC. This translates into CASSARKGYGYTF.

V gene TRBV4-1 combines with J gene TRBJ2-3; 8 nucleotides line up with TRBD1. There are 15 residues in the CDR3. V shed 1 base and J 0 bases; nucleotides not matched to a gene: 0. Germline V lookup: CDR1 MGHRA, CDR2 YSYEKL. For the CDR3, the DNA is TGCGCCAGCAGCCAAGGGACAGGGAGCACAGATACGCAGTATTTT. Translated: CASSQGTGSTDTQYF.

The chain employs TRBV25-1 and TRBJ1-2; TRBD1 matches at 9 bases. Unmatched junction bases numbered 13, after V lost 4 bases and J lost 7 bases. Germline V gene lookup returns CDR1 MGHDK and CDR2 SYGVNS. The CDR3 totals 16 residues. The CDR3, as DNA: TGTGCCAGCAGTGTTACCCTCGGGACAGGGCGAGGTGGCTACACCTTC. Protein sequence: CASSVTLGTGRGGYTF.

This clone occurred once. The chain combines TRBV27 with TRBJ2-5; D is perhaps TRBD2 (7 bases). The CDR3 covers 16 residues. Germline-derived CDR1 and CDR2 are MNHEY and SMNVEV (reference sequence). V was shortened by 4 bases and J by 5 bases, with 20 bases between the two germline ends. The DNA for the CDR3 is TGTGCCAGCAGTTCCACGGCCGGGGGGCGCAGCGAGACCCAGTACTTC. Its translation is CASSSTAGGRSETQYF.